These T cell receptor beta chains were read from a single sample in a study of shared clonotypes between healthy human individuals. Some clones are missing from TCRdb's copy, which holds only in-frame ones; the method was immunoSEQ multiplex PCR. The table shows a few hundred thousand clones, with around nine tenths occurring only once. The sequenced sample consisted of memory CD8+ T cells sorted from blood. Receptors were obtained from a man aged 18-30 years in good health. CDR3s include the opening cysteine and the closing phenylalanine or tryptophan. A D gene is named only where the DNA matches it firmly. A clone size is listed for some rows: how often the clone was seen (once, few, many), or a class if it is expanded.

TRBJ2-2 . TRBV10-3 . CAIIEPNTGELFF TGTGCCATTATCGAACCGAACACCGGGGAGCTGTTTTTT
TRBJ2-7 . TRBV15 . CATSRDHYEQYF TGTGCCACCAGCAGAGACCATTACGAGCAGTACTTC
TRBJ2-7 . TRBV5-4 TRBD2 CASSPLAGAEGEQYF TGTGCCAGCAGCCCTTTAGCGGGGGCGGAAGGCGAGCAGTACTTC
TRBJ1-5 . TRBV2 . CASSEVPGGVEGNQPQHF TGTGCCAGCAGTGAAGTGCCCGGGGGTGTGGAGGGCAATCAGCCCCAGCATTTT
TRBJ2-7 . TRBV28 . CASSLRLEWQPYEQYF TGTGCCAGCAGTTTAAGATTAGAGTGGCAACCCTACGAGCAGTACTTC
TRBJ2-3 . TRBV5-4 . CASSLDSVGTDTQYF TGTGCCAGCAGCTTGGACAGCGTCGGCACAGATACGCAGTATTTT
TRBJ1-2 . TRBV29-1 . CSVDGAPRDGYTF TGCAGCGTTGACGGTGCCCCAAGAGATGGCTACACCTTC
TRBJ2-1 . TRBV5-6 TRBD2 CASSLAGENEQFF TGTGCCAGCAGCTTAGCGGGAGAGAACGAGCAGTTCTTC
TRBJ2-7 . TRBV13 . CASSLRPVTYEQYF TGTGCCAGCAGCTTAAGGCCAGTAACCTACGAGCAGTACTTC
TRBJ2-7 . TRBV7-2 . CASSISGYYEQYF TGTGCCAGCAGCATTTCGGGGTATTACGAGCAGTACTTC
TRBJ2-7 . TRBV4-3 . CASSQGATGKYEQYF TGCGCCAGCAGCCAAGGTGCCACAGGGAAATACGAGCAGTACTTC
TRBJ2-5 . TRBV7-9 . CASSLGGLARRGETQYF TGTGCCAGCAGCTTAGGCGGGCTAGCGCGACGAGGAGAGACCCAGTACTTC
TRBJ2-7 . TRBV29-1 . CSVEYADRPYEQYF TGCAGCGTTGAATACGCCGACAGACCCTACGAGCAGTACTTC
TRBJ1-2 . TRBV7-6 . CASSPTRGAGYGYTF TGTGCCAGCAGCCCCACCAGGGGCGCTGGCTATGGCTACACCTTC
TRBJ2-5 . TRBV6-5 TRBD2 CASSPSGGARETQYF TGTGCCAGCTCCCCCAGCGGGGGGGCCCGCGAGACCCAGTACTTC
TRBJ1-6 once TRBV7-6 . CASSLVRNSPLHF TGTGCCAGCAGCTTAGTTCGGAATTCACCCCTCCACTTT
TRBJ1-3 . TRBV18 . CASLPSDGNTIYF TGTGCCAGCCTCCCTAGCGATGGAAACACCATATATTTT
TRBJ2-1 . TRBV27 . CASSYRGASYNEQFF TGTGCCAGCAGTTACCGGGGCGCGTCCTACAATGAGCAGTTCTTC
TRBJ2-7 . TRBV4-1 TRBD1 CASSHDPGTGGYEQYF TGCGCCAGCAGCCACGACCCCGGGACAGGGGGGTACGAGCAGTACTTC